This is a list of T cell receptor beta chains from one sample in a study of early stage breast cancer tumors. Using immunoSEQ multiplex PCR, the repertoire was profiled, and TCRdb retains in-frame clones only, with some absent. The sample contains about 50,000 clones, about 74% of which appear only once. The sample taken for sequencing was blood. These receptors originate from a person aged 25 to 45 with breast cancer. Both conserved end residues are part of each CDR3. The D gene is left open where the match is weak. Clone size appears in some rows only: once, few, many, or a class for an expanded clone.

>TRBJ2-2|TRBV11-2|once|TRBD1
TGTGCCAGCAAGAGAAGACAGGGGACCAGCACCGGGGAGCTGTTTTTT
CASKRRQGTSTGELFF
>TRBJ2-1|TRBV7-2|-|TRBD2
TGTGCCAGCAGCTTAAGAGCGGGAGATTACAATGAGCAGTTCTTC
CASSLRAGDYNEQFF
>TRBJ2-1|TRBV7-3|-|-
TGTGCCAGCAGCTTGGACGGATCCTACAATGAGCAGTTCTTC
CASSLDGSYNEQFF
>TRBJ1-5|TRBV15|-|TRBD1
TGTGCCACCAGCAGAGACAGGGGGCAAGGTCAGCCCCAGCATTTT
CATSRDRGQGQPQHF
>TRBJ2-4|TRBV7-8|-|TRBD2
TGTGCCAGCAGCTTAGGCCGCAGCGGGAGCAGAAACATTCAGTACTTC
CASSLGRSGSRNIQYF
>TRBJ1-2|TRBV7-8|few|-
TGTGCCAGCAGCACGTCGACAGGTGGAAATGGCTACACCTTC
CASSTSTGGNGYTF
>TRBJ1-5|TRBV5-1|once|TRBD1
TGCGCCAGCAGCTTGGGGCAGGGGGCAGGACAGCCCCAGCATTTT
CASSLGQGAGQPQHF
>TRBJ2-1|TRBV4-1|-|-
TGCGCCAGCAGCCATGGGCTATCCTCCTACAATGAGCAGTTCTTC
CASSHGLSSYNEQFF
>TRBJ1-5|TRBV7-2|-|-
TGTGCCAGCAGCTCTCAGGGACATCAGCCCCAGCATTTT
CASSSQGHQPQHF
>TRBJ2-1|TRBV11-2|-|TRBD1
TGTGCCAGCAGCAGAGGACAGGTCGTGAGTGAGCAGTTCTTC
CASSRGQVVSEQFF
>TRBJ1-6|TRBV7-9|-|TRBD1
TGTGCCAGCAGCTTGAACCCCAGGGGGAATAATTCACCCCTCCACTTT
CASSLNPRGNNSPLHF
>TRBJ2-1|TRBV6-6|-|-
TGTGCCAGCAGTTATAGGGATGAGCAGTTCTTC
CASSYRDEQFF
>TRBJ1-2|TRBV7-2|-|TRBD1
TGTGCCAGCAGCTTCCAAGGGACAGGGGGCAGGGGCTACACCTTC
CASSFQGTGGRGYTF
>TRBJ2-7|TRBV27|-|-
TGTGCCAGCAGTTTCCAAGGCCCTCCTTACGAGCAGTACTTC
CASSFQGPPYEQYF
>TRBJ2-4|TRBV18|few|-
TGTGCCAGCTCACTCGGGGCGGACAGTACAAGCATTCAGTACTTC
CASSLGADSTSIQYF
>TRBJ1-4|TRBV15|few|-
TGTGCCACCAGCAGAGATCCGGGAGAAAAACTGTTTTTT
CATSRDPGEKLFF
>TRBJ2-7|TRBV7-2|-|TRBD1
TGTGCCAGCAGCTTGGGACAGGCCCCCTACGAGCAGTACTTC
CASSLGQAPYEQYF
>TRBJ1-1|TRBV5-4|few|-
TGTGCCAGCAGCTTGTATGGGGGGGTGACTGAAGCTTTCTTT
CASSLYGGVTEAFF
>TRBJ2-5|TRBV5-4|-|-
TGTGCCAGCAGCTTGGCCTCGAGGCGGAGAGAGACCCAGTACTTC
CASSLASRRRETQYF
>TRBJ2-3|TRBV11-2|-|-
TGTGCCAGCAGACTAACAGATACGCAGTATTTT
CASRLTDTQYF
>TRBJ2-2|TRBV5-4|-|TRBD2
TGTGCCAGCAGCGTTGCTAGCGGAGCCGCGAACACCGGGGAGCTGTTTTTT
CASSVASGAANTGELFF
>TRBJ2-1|TRBV5-1|-|-
TGCGCCAGCAGCTTGAGTGGCTCCCGAGGGTACAATGAGCAGTTCTTC
CASSLSGSRGYNEQFF
>TRBJ2-1|TRBV6-6|-|TRBD2
TGTGCCAGCGAACCGGGACTAGCCAGTAATGAGCAGTTCTTC
CASEPGLASNEQFF
>TRBJ1-2|TRBV4-3|once|-
TGCGCCAGCAGCCAAGATAGGGGGGGCATTAACTATGGCTACACCTTC
CASSQDRGGINYGYTF
>TRBJ1-5|TRBV19|-|TRBD1
TGTGCCAGTAGTATAGGCCGACAGGGGGCGCAGCCCCAGCATTTT
CASSIGRQGAQPQHF
>TRBJ2-7|TRBV7-9|-|-
TGTGCCAGCAGCTTAGATGGGGAGGTTAGGCCCTCCTACGAGCAGTACTTC
CASSLDGEVRPSYEQYF
>TRBJ2-1|TRBV5-4|-|-
TGTGCCAGCAGCTTGGGAGGGTATGAGCAGTTCTTC
CASSLGGYEQFF
>TRBJ2-7|TRBV21-1|-|-
TGTGCCAGCAGCAAACGACCCGAGCAGTACTTC
CASSKRPEQYF
>TRBJ2-7|TRBV7-7|few|TRBD2
TGTGCTAGCAGCCTGGGAGGACTAGCGGTGCACGAGCAGTACTTC
CASSLGGLAVHEQYF
>TRBJ2-1|TRBV5-3|-|-
TGTGCCAGAAGCGGCAAGCGGATTGACTCCTACAATGAGCAGTTCTTC
CARSGKRIDSYNEQFF
>TRBJ2-3|TRBV27|-|TRBD1
TGTGCCAGCAGTTTATCTCCGGGACAGGGAAGGGATACGCAGTATTTT
CASSLSPGQGRDTQYF
>TRBJ1-3|TRBV4-3|-|-
TGCGCCAGCAGCCAAGACTACCAGAAGGAGGCTGGAAACACCATATATTTT
CASSQDYQKEAGNTIYF
>TRBJ1-2|TRBV18|-|-
TGTGCCAGCTCACCCCGTGACACGGACCACGGCTACACCTTC
CASSPRDTDHGYTF
>TRBJ1-6|TRBV27|few|-
TGTGCCAGCAGTTTAAGCCCCTCCTATAATTCACCCCTCCACTTT
CASSLSPSYNSPLHF
>TRBJ1-1|TRBV2|once|-
TGTGCCAGCAGTACCCGCAGGGCTGCTATGAACACTGAAGCTTTCTTT
CASSTRRAAMNTEAFF
>TRBJ1-2|TRBV6-1|-|-
TGTGCCAGCGGACCGAAGGGCCTCCTAGCCGACACCTTC
CASGPKGLLADTF